This entry describes one T cell receptor (beta chain). Antigen unknown. This sample stems from a study of T cell responses to AZD1222 COVID-19 vaccine. Study findings and constraints: The span of vaccine-associated CD4 TCRs extended across spike, with dominance at 160-218 and 743-854.

Germline CDR1 is ENHRY and CDR2 is SYGVKD. J was trimmed by 0 bases and V by 4 bases; bases with no gene match: 2. CDR3 length equals 16 residues. Using immunoSEQ multiplex PCR, the repertoire was profiled, and TCRdb retains in-frame clones only, with some absent. The table shows tens of thousands of clones, with about 89% occurring only once. The specimen comprised peripheral blood, sampled on day 0 of MenACWY control vaccination. The clonotype originates from an adult in good health. The chain joins TRBV10-3 to TRBJ1-4; TRBD1 aligns across 10 bases. The CDR3 DNA reads TGTGCCATCAGTGCGGACAGGGGGGCAACTAATGAAAAACTGTTTTTT. It codes for CAISADRGATNEKLFF.